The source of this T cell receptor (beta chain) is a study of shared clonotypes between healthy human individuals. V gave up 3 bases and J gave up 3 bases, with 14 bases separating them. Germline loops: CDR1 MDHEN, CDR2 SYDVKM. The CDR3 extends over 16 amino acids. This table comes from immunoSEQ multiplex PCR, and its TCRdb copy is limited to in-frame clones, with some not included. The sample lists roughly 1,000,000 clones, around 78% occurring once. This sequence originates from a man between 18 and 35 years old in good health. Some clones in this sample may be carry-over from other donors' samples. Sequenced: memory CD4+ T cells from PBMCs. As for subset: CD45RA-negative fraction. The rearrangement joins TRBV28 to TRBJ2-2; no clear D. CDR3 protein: CASSFSQTRDTGELFF. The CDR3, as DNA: TGTGCCAGCAGTTTCTCTCAGACCCGAGACACCGGGGAGCTGTTTTTT.